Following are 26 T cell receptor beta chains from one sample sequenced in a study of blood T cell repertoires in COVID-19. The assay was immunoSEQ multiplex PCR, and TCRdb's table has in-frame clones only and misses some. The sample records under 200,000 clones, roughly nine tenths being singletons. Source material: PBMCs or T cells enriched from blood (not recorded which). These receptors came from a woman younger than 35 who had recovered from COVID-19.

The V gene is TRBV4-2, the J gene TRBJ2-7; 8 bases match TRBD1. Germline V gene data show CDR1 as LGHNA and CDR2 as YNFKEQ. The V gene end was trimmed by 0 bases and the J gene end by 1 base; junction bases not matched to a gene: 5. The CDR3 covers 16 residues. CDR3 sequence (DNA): TGTGCCAGCAGCCAAGATCTTGGGACAGGATCCTACGAGCAGTACTTC. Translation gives CASSQDLGTGSYEQYF.

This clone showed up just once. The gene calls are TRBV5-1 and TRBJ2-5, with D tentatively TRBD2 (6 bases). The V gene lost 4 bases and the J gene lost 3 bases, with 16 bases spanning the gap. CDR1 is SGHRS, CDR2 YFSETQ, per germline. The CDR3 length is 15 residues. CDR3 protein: CASSAGLGIEETQYF. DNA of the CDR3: TGCGCCAGCAGCGCGGGACTGGGGATCGAAGAGACCCAGTACTTC.

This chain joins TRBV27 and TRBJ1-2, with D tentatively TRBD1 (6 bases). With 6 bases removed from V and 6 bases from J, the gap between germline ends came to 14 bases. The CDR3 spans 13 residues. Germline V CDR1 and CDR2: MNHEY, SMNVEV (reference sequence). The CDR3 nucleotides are TGTGCCAGCAGCCGGTGGGGGCAGGATGGCTACACCTTC. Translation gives CASSRWGQDGYTF.

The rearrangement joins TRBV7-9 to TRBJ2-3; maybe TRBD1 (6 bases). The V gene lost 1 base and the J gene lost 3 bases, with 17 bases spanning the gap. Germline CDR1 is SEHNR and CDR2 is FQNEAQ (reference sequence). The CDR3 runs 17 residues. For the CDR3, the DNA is TGTGCCAGCAGCTTAGAGAGACGACTAAGGGGGACAGATACGCAGTATTTT. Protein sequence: CASSLERRLRGTDTQYF.

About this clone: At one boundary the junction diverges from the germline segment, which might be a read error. The CDR3 bases are TGTGCCAGCAGGCCCCGAGGTCAGAATCCGCCCCAGCATTTT. Translating it yields CASRPRGQNPPQHF. The gene calls are TRBV28 and TRBJ1-5; D ambiguous. This CDR3 has 14 amino acids. CDR1 is MDHEN, CDR2 SYDVKM, per germline.

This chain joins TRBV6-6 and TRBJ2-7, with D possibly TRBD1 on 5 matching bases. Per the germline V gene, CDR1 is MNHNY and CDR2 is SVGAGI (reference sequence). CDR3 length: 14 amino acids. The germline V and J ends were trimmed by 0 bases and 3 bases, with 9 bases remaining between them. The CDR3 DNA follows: TGTGCCAGCAGTTACTCCTCAGGGTTCTACGAGCAGTACTTC. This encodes CASSYSSGFYEQYF.

The CDR3 spells CSVTGTKSSYEQYF. The CDR3 nucleotides are TGCAGCGTTACCGGGACAAAGAGCTCCTACGAGCAGTACTTC. This sequence joins TRBV29-1 and TRBJ2-7; possible D gene TRBD1, 6 bases. V was trimmed by 5 bases and J by 0 bases, leaving 14 bases between them. Germline lookup yields CDR1 SQVTM and CDR2 ANQGSEA. The CDR3 is made up of 14 amino acids.

CDR3 nucleotides: TGTGCCAGCAGTTACGGTTCAGCGTATAATTCACCCCTCCACTTT. Amino acids: CASSYGSAYNSPLHF. J is TRBJ1-6 and V is TRBV6-5; no definite D call. The ends were cut back, 2 bases at V and 4 bases at J, with 9 bases in the middle. Germline V gene data show CDR1 as MNHEY and CDR2 as SVGAGI. The CDR3 totals 15 residues.

CDR3 loop: CASRPLRTSGDETQYF. For the CDR3, the DNA is TGTGCCAGCAGACCCCTCCGGACTAGCGGGGATGAGACCCAGTACTTC. This rearrangement joins TRBV2 to TRBJ2-5, with TRBD2 identical over 12 bases. V was pared by 6 bases and J by 5 bases, with 10 bases of the junction left unmatched. The CDR3 sequence is 16 residues long. Germline V gives CDR1 SNHLY, CDR2 FYNNEI.

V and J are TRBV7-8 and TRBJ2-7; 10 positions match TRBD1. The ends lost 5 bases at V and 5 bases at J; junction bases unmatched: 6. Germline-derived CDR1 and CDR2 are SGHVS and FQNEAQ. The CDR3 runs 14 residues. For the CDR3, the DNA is TGTGCCAGCAGCGTGGACAGGGGGACCCACGAGCAGTACTTC. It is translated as CASSVDRGTHEQYF.

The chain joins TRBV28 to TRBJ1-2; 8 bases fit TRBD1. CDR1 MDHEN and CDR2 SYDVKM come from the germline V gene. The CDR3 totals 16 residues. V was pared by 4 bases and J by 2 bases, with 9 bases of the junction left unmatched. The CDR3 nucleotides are TGTGCCAGCAGTTCTAGCGCAGGGGGCATAAACTATGGCTACACCTTC. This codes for CASSSSAGGINYGYTF.

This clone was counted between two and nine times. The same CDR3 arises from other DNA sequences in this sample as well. CDR3 in DNA: TGTGCCAGCAGCTTAGGAGGGTCTGGAAACACCATATATTTT. This codes for CASSLGGSGNTIYF. The chain employs TRBV7-9 and TRBJ1-3; D gene ambiguous. The CDR3 is 14 amino acids. V was pared by 1 base and J by 1 base, with 5 bases between. The germline V gene has CDR1 SEHNR and CDR2 FQNEAQ (reference sequence).

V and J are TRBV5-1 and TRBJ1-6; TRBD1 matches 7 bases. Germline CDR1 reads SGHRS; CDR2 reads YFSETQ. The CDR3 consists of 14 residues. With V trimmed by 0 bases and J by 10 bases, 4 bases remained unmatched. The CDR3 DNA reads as TGCGCCAGCAGCTTGGACACAGGGGTATCACCCCTCCACTTT. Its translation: CASSLDTGVSPLHF.

This CDR3 reads CASSQDGAVAFF. CDR3 DNA: TGCGCCAGCAGCCAAGATGGGGCGGTGGCTTTCTTT. The chain has TRBV4-1 and TRBJ1-1, with D perhaps TRBD1 (5 bases). This CDR3 contains 12 residues. CDR1 is MGHRA, CDR2 YSYEKL, per germline. V gave up 0 bases and J gave up 11 bases, with 10 bases separating them.

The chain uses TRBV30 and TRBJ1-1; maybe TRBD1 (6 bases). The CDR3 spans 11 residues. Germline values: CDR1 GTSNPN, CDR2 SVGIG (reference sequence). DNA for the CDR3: TGTCAGGGGCGAAGGCGAACTGAAGCTTTCTTT. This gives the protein CQGRRRTEAFF.

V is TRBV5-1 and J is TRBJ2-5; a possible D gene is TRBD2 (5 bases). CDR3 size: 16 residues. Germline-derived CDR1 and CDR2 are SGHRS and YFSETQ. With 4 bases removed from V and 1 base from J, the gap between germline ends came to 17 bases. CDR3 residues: CASSQNPNRGQETQYF. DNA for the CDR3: TGCGCCAGCAGCCAGAACCCGAATCGGGGCCAAGAGACCCAGTACTTC.

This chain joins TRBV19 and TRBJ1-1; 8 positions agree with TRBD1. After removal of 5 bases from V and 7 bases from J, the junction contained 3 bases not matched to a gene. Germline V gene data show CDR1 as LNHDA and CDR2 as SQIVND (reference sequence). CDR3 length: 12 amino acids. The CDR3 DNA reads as TGTGCCAGTAGTGCAGACAGGGGTGAAGCTTTCTTT. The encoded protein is CASSADRGEAFF. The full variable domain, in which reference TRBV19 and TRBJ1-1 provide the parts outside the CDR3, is DGGITQSPKYLFRKEGQNVTLSCEQNLNHDAMYWYRQDPGQGLRLIYYSQIVNDFQKGDIAEGYSVSREKKESFPLTVTSAQKNPTAFYLCASSADRGEAFFGQGTRLTVV.

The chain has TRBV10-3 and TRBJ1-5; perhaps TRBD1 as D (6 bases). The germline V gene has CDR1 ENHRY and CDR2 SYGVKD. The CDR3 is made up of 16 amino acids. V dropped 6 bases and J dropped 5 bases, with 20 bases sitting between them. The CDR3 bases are TGTGCCATCAGCACCGACAACGACAGGCCCCATCAGCCCCAGCATTTT. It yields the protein CAISTDNDRPHQPQHF.

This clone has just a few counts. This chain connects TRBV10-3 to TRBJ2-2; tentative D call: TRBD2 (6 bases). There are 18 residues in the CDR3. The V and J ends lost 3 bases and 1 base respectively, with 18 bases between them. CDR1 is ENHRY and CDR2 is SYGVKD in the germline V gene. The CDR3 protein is CAISDRVRQGGNTGELFF. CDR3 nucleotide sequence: TGTGCCATCAGTGATCGGGTCAGGCAGGGAGGGAACACCGGGGAGCTGTTTTTT.

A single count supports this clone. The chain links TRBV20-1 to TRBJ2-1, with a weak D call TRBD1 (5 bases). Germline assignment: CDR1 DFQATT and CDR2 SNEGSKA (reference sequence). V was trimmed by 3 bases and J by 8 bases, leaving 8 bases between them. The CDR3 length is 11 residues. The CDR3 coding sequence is TGCAGTGCTAGCATCAGGGATGAGCAGTTCTTC. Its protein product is CSASIRDEQFF.

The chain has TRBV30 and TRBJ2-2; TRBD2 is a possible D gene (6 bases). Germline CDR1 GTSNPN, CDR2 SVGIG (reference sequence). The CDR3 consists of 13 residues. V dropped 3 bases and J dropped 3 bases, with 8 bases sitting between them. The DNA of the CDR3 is TGTGCCTGGAGGGGGGGTCACACCGGGGAGCTGTTTTTT. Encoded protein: CAWRGGHTGELFF.

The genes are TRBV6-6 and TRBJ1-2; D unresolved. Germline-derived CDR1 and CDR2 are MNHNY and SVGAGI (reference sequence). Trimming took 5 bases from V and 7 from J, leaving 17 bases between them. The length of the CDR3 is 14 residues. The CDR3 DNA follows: TGTGCCAGCAGTCCTGAACGGGTCATGGTTGGCTACACCTTC. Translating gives CASSPERVMVGYTF.

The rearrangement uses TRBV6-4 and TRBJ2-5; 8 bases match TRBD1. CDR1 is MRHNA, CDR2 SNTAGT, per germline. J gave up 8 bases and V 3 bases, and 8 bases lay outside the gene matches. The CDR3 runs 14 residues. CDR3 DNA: TGTGCCAGCAGTGATAGAGGACAGGGTCGAACCCAGTACTTC. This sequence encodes CASSDRGQGRTQYF.

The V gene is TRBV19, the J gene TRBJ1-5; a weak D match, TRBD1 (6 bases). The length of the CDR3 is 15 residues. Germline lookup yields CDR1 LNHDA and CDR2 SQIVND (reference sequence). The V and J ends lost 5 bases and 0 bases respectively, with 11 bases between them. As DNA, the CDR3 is TGTGCCAGTAGTGAGGGGGAATATAGCAATCAGCCCCAGCATTTT. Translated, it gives CASSEGEYSNQPQHF.

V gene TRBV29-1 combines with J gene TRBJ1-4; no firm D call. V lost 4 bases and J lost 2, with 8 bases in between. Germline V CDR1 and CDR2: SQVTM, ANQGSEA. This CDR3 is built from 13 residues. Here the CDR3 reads CSVGSPTNEKLFF. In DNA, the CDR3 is TGCAGCGTTGGGAGTCCGACTAATGAAAAACTGTTTTTT. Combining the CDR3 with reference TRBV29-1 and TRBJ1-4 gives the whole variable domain SAVISQKPSRDICQRGTSLTIQCQVDSQVTMMFWYRQQPGQSLTLIATANQGSEATYESGFVIDKFPISRPNLTFSTLTVSNMSPEDSSIYLCSVGSPTNEKLFFGSGTQLSVL.

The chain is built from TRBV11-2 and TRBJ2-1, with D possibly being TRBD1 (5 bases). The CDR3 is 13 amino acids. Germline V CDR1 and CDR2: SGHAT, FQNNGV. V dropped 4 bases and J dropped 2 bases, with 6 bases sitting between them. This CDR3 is CASSSGPYNEQFF. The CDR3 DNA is TGTGCCAGCAGCTCAGGGCCCTACAATGAGCAGTTCTTC. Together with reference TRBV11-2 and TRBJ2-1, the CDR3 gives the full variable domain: EAGVAQSPRYKIIEKRQSVAFWCNPISGHATLYWYQQILGQGPKLLIQFQNNGVVDDSQLPKDRFSAERLKGVDSTLKIQPAKLEDSAVYLCASSSGPYNEQFFGPGTRLTVL.